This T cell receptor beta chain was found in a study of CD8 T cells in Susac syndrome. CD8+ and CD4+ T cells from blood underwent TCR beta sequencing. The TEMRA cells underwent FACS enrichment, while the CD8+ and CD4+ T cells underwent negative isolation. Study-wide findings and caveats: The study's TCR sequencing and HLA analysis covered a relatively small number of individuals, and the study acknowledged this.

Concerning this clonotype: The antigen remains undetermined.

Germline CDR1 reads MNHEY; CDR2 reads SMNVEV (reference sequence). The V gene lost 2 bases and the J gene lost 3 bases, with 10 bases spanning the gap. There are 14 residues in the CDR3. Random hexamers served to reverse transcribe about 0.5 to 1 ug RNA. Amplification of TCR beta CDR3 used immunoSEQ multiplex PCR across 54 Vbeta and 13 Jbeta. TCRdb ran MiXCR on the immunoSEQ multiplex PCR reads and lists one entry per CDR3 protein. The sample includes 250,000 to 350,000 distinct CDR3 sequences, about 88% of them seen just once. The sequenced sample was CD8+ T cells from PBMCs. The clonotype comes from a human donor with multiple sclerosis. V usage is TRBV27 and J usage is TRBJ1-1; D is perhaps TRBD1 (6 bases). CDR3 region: CASSLQGRDTEAFF. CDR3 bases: TGTGCCAGCAGTTTACAGGGGAGGGACACTGAAGCTTTCTTT.